This T cell receptor (beta chain) came from a study of T cell repertoires in cytomegalovirus infection. Study outcomes and limitations: Dominating the ex vivo response were HLA-C-restricted CMV-specific TCR beta clonotypes.

Each CDR3 protein gets one entry after TCRdb re-called the reads with MiXCR. The sample has a few hundred thousand distinct CDR3 sequences, under 20% seen once. The CDR3 runs 16 residues. Trimming shortened V by 2 bases and J by 0 bases, and 14 bases separated the two germline ends. Germline values: CDR1 SGHKS, CDR2 YYEKEE (reference sequence). This clonotype was found a few times. Its cognate antigen is unknown. The V gene is TRBV5-5, the J gene TRBJ1-1, with D possibly being TRBD1 (5 bases). This TCR derives from a human donor in good health (CMV status not recorded). Some clones in this sample may be carry-over from other donors' samples. The material sequenced was PBMCs. The CDR3 region is CASSLDKGRVNTEAFF. The DNA of the CDR3 is TGTGCCAGCAGCTTAGATAAAGGCAGGGTGAACACTGAAGCTTTCTTT.